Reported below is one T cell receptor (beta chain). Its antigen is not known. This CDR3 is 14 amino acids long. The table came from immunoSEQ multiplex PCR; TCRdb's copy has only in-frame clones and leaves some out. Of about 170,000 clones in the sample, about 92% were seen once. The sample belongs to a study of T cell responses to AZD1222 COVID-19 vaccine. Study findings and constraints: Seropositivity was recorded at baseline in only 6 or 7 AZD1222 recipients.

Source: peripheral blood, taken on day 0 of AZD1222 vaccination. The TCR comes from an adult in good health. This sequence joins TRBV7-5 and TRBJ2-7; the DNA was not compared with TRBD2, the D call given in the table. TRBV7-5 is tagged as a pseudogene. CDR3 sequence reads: CVRSSGLAGPEQYF. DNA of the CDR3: TGTGTCAGAAGCAGTGGACTAGCGGGGCCCGAGCAGTACTTC.